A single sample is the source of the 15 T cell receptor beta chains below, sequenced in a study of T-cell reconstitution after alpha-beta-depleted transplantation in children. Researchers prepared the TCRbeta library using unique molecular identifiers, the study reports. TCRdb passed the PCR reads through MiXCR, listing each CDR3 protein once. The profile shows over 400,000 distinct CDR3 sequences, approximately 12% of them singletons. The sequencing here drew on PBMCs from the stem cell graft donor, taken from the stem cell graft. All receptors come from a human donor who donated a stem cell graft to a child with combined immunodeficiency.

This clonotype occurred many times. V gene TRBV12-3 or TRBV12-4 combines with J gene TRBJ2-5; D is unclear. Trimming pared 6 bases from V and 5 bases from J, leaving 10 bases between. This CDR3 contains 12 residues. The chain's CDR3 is CASSGSGETQYF. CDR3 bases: TGTGCCAGCAGCGGTAGTGGGGAGACCCAGTACTTC.

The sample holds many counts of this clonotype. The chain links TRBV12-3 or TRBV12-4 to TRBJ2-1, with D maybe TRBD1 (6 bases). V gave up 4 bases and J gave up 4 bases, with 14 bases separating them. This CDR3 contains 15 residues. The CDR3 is CASSSDRTDYNEQFF. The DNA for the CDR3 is TGTGCCAGCAGTTCCGACAGGACTGATTACAATGAGCAGTTCTTC.

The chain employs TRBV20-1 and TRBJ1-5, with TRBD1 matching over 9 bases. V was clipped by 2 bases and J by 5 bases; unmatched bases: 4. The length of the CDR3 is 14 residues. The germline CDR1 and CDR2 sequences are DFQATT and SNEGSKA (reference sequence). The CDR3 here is CSARRQGGDQPQHF. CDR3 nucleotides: TGCAGTGCTAGACGACAGGGGGGGGATCAGCCCCAGCATTTT.

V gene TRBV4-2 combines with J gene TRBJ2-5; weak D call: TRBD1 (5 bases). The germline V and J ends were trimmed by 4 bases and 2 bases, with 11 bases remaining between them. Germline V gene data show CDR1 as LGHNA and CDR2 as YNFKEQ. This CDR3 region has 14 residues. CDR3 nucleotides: TGTGCCAGCAGCCCGTCAGGGTCTCAAGAGACCCAGTACTTC. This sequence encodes CASSPSGSQETQYF.

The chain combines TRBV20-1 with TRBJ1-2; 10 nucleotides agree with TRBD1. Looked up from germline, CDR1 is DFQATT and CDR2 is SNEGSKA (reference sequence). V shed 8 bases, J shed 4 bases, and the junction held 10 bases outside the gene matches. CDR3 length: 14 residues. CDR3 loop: CSFKGQGSPYGYTF. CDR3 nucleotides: TGCAGTTTCAAGGGACAGGGGAGTCCCTATGGCTACACCTTC.

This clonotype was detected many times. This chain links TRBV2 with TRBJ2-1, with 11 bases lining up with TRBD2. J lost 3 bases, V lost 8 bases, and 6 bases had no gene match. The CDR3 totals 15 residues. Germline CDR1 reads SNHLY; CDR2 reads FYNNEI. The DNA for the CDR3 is TGTGCCAGCGGGAGACTAGCGGGATACTACAATGAGCAGTTCTTC. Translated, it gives CASGRLAGYYNEQFF.

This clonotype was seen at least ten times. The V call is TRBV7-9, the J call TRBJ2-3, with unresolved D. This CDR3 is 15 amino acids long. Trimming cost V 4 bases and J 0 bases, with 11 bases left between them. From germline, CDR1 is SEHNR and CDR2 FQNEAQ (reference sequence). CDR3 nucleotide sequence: TGTGCCAGCAGCTCAGACTGGCCTAGCACAGATACGCAGTATTTT. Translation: CASSSDWPSTDTQYF.

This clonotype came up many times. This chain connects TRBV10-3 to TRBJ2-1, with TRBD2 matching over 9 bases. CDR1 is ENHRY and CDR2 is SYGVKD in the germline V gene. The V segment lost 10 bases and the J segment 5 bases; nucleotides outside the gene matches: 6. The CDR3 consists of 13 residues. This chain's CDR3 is CATTSGRDNEQFF. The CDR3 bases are TGTGCCACAACTAGCGGGCGCGACAATGAGCAGTTCTTC.

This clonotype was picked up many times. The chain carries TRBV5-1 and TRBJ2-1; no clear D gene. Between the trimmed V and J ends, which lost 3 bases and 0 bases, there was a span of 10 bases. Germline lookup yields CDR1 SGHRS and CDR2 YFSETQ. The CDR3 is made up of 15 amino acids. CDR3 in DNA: TGCGCCAGCAGCTGGGTGGGGATCTCCTACAATGAGCAGTTCTTC. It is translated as CASSWVGISYNEQFF. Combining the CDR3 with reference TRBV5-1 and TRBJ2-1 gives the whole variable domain KAGVTQTPRYLIKTRGQQVTLSCSPISGHRSVSWYQQTPGQGLQFLFEYFSETQRNKGNFPGRFSGRQFSNSRSEMNVSTLELGDSALYLCASSWVGISYNEQFFGPGTRLTVL.

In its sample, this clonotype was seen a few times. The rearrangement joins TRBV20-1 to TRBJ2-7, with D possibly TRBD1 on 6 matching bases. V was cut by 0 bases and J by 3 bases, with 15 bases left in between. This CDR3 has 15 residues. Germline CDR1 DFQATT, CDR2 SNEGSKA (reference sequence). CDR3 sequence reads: CSARDPVGASYEQYF. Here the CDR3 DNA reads TGCAGTGCTAGAGATCCGGTGGGGGCTAGCTACGAGCAGTACTTC.

The CDR3 nucleotides are TGTGCCAGCAGTTTTACCGGCAATCAGCCCCAGCATTTT. It encodes CASSFTGNQPQHF. The J gene is TRBJ1-5, the V gene TRBV12-3 or TRBV12-4; D ambiguous. The length of the CDR3 is 13 residues. V was clipped by 3 bases and J by 2 bases, with 5 bases between them.

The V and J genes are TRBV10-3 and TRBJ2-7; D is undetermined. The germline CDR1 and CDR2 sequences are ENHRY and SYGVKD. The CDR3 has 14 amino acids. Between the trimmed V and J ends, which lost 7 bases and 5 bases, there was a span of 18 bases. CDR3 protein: CAIKSGQAINEQYF. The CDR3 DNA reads TGTGCCATCAAGTCCGGGCAGGCGATCAACGAGCAGTACTTC.

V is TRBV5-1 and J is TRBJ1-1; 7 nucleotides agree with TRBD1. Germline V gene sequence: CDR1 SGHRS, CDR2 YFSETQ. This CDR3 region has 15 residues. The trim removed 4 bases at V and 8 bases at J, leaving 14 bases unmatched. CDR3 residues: CASSQTTGRGREAFF. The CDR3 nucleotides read TGCGCCAGCAGCCAGACCACCGGGAGGGGGCGAGAAGCTTTCTTT. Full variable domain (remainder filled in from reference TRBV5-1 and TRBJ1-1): KAGVTQTPRYLIKTRGQQVTLSCSPISGHRSVSWYQQTPGQGLQFLFEYFSETQRNKGNFPGRFSGRQFSNSRSEMNVSTLELGDSALYLCASSQTTGRGREAFFGQGTRLTVV.

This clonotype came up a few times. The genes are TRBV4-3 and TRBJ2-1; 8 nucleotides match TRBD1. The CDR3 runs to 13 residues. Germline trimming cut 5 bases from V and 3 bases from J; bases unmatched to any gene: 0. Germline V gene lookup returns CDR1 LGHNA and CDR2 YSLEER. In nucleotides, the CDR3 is TGCGCCAGCAGCGGACAGGGCTACAATGAGCAGTTCTTC. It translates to CASSGQGYNEQFF.

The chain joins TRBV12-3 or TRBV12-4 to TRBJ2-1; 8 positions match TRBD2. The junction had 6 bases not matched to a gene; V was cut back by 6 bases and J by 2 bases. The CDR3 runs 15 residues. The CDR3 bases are TGTGCCAGCAGCTTCGACGGGGGGGCCTACAATGAGCAGTTCTTC. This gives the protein CASSFDGGAYNEQFF.